Below are 9 T cell receptor beta chains sequenced from a single sample in a study of T cell responses to AZD1222 COVID-19 vaccine (dated by TCRdb to the early 2020s). Preparation of the library involved the immunoSEQ multiplex PCR assay. Entries here come from immuneACCESS through TCRdb and include only in-frame sequences with V and J called. Some clones fail to appear in such tables; in the studies checked, an unresolved V gene covers under half of the shortfall, and the cause of the remainder is unknown. This sample lists more than 110,000 clones; under 95% were detected once. The ten largest clones capture 2.5% to 4% of the sample. The sample's time point label, in plain terms: baseline before first vaccination. The sample here was peripheral blood, taken on day 0 of AZD1222 vaccination. The receptors stem from an adult in good health.

V is TRBV7-3 and J is TRBJ2-7; 8 positions agree with TRBD2. After removal of 6 bases from V and 4 bases from J, the junction contained 5 bases not matched to a gene. The CDR3 consists of 13 residues. Per the germline V gene, CDR1 is SGHTA and CDR2 is FQGTGA. CDR3 loop: CASRQSGSYEQYF. CDR3 nucleotide sequence: TGTGCCAGCAGACAGAGCGGGAGTTACGAGCAGTACTTC.

This clone was counted a few times. The chain joins TRBV5-4 to TRBJ1-2; D is unclear. Trimming took 5 bases from V and 0 from J, leaving 11 bases between them. Germline CDR1 reads SGHNT; CDR2 reads YYREEE (reference sequence). The CDR3 contains 14 residues. CDR3 region: CASRGGPSNYGYTF. DNA of the CDR3: TGTGCCAGCAGGGGCGGGCCTTCTAACTATGGCTACACCTTC. The variable domain in full, completed from reference TRBV5-4 and TRBJ1-2, reads ETGVTQSPTHLIKTRGQQVTLRCSSQSGHNTVSWYQQALGQGPQFIFQYYREEENGRGNFPPRFSGLQFPNYSSELNVNALELDDSALYLCASRGGPSNYGYTFGSGTRLTVV.

The J gene is TRBJ1-4, the V gene TRBV15; D remains unclear. The CDR3 is 14 amino acids. Germline values: CDR1 LNHNV, CDR2 YYDKDF (reference sequence). Trimming pared 1 base from V and 8 bases from J, leaving 11 bases between. The CDR3 DNA sequence: TGTGCCACCAGCAGAGGGACTGAGAAGGAAAAACTGTTTTTT. Translation gives CATSRGTEKEKLFF.

V gene TRBV4-3 combines with J gene TRBJ1-4; the match to TRBD1 covers 8 bases. The CDR3 is 15 residues long. Germline assignment: CDR1 LGHNA and CDR2 YSLEER. Trimming cost V 2 bases and J 2 bases; bases outside gene matches: 1. CDR3 amino acids: CASSQNRGTNEKLFF. In DNA form, the CDR3 reads TGCGCCAGCAGCCAAAACAGGGGGACTAATGAAAAACTGTTTTTT.

This chain uses TRBV27 with TRBJ1-1, with a tentative D call TRBD1 (5 bases). Trimming shortened V by 5 bases and J by 2 bases, and 21 bases separated the two germline ends. CDR3 size: 17 residues. Germline CDR1 and CDR2: MNHEY and SMNVEV (reference sequence). The CDR3 here is CASSPPGRQTQNTEAFF. The CDR3, as DNA: TGTGCCAGCAGTCCCCCGGGGCGTCAGACCCAAAACACTGAAGCTTTCTTT.

This clone was picked up a small number of times. J is TRBJ1-3 and V is TRBV27; D remains ambiguous. V dropped 6 bases and J dropped 4 bases, with 16 bases sitting between them. This CDR3 comprises 15 residues. Germline V gene lookup returns CDR1 MNHEY and CDR2 SMNVEV (reference sequence). The CDR3 here is CASSYKGDPGNTIYF. Here the CDR3 DNA reads TGTGCCAGCAGCTATAAGGGAGACCCCGGAAACACCATATATTTT.

This chain joins TRBV6-6 and TRBJ1-5; the D is unclear. The CDR3 length is 13 residues. CDR1 MNHNY and CDR2 SVGAGI come from the germline V gene (reference sequence). V lost 4 bases and J 1 base, leaving 5 bases between the germline ends. The CDR3 here is CASSLGSNQPQHF. The CDR3 nucleotides are TGTGCCAGCAGTTTGGGGAGCAATCAGCCCCAGCATTTT.

The rearrangement uses TRBV7-9 and TRBJ2-7; D call uncertain. V was cut by 5 bases and J by 0 bases, with 14 bases left in between. This CDR3 has 15 amino acids. Germline V gives CDR1 SEHNR, CDR2 FQNEAQ (reference sequence). The CDR3 bases are TGTGCCAGCAGCCACGAGACGGCAGGCTCCTACGAGCAGTACTTC. It codes for CASSHETAGSYEQYF.

The V and J genes are TRBV6-5 and TRBJ2-7; perhaps TRBD2 as D (6 bases). Trimming pared 0 bases from V and 7 bases from J, leaving 13 bases between. The CDR3 consists of 14 residues. Germline-derived CDR1 and CDR2 are MNHEY and SVGAGI. The CDR3, as DNA: TGTGCCAGCAGTTACTCGGAGGGAGGTCAAGAGCAGTACTTC. It yields the protein CASSYSEGGQEQYF.